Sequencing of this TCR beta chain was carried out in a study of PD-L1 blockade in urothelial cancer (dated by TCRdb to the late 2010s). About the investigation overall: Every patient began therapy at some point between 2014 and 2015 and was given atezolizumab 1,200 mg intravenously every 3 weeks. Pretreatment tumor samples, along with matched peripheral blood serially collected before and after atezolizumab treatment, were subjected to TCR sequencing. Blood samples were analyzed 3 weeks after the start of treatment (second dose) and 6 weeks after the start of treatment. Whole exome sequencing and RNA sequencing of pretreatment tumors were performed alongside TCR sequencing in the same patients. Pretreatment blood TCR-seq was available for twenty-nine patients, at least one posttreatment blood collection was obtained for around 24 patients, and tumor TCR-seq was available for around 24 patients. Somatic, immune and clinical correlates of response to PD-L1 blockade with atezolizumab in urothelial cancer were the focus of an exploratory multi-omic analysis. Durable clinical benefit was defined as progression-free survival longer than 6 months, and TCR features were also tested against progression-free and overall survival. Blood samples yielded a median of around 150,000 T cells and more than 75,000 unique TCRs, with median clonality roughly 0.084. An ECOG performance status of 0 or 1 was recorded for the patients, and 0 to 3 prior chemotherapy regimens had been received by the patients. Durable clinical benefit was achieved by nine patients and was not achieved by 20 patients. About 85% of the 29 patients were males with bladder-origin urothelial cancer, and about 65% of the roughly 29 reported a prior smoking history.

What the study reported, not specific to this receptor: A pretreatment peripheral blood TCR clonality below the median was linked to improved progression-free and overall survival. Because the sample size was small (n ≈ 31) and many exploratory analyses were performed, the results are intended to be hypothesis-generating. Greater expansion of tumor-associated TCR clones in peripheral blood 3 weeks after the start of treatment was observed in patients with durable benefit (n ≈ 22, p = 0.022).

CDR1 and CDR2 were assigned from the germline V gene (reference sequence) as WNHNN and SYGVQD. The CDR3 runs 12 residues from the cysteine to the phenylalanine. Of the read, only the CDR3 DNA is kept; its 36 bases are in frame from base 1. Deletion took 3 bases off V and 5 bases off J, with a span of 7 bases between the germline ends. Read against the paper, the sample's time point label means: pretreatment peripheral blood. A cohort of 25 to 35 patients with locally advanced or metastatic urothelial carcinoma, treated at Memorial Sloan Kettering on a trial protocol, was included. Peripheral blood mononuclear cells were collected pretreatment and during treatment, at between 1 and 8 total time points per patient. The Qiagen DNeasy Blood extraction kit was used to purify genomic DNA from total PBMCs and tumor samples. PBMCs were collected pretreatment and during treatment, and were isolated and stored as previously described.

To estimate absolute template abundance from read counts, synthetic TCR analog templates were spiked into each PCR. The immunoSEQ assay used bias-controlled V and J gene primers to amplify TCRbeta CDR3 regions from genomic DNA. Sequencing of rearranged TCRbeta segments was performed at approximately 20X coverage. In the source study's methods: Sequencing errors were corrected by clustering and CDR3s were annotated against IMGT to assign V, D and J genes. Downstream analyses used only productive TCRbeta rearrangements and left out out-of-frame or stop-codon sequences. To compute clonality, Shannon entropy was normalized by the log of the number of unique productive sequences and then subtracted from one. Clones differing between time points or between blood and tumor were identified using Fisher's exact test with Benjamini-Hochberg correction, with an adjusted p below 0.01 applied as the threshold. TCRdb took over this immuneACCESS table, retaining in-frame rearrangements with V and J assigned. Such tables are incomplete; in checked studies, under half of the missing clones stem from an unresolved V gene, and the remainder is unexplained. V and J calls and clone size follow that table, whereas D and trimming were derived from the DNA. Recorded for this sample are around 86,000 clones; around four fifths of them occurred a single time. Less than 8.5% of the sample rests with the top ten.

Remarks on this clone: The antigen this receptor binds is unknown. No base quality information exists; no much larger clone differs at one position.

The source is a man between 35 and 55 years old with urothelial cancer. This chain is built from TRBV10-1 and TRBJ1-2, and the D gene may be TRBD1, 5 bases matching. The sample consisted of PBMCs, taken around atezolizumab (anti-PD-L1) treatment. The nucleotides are TGCGCCAGCAGTGATTCAGGGTATGGCTACACCTTC. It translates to CASSDSGYGYTF.